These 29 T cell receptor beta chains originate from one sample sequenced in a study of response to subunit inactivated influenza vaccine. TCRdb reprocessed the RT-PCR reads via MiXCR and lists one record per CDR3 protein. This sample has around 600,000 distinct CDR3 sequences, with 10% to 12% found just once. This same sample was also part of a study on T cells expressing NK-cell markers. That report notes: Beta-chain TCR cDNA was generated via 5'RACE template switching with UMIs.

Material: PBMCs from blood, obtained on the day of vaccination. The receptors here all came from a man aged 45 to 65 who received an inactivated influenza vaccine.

CDR3 coding DNA: TGTGCCAGCAGCCCACGACGGGGAGGTCAGCCCCAGCATTTT. Its translation: CASSPRRGGQPQHF. The chain is built from TRBV7-8 and TRBJ1-5; D gene uncertain. V dropped 5 bases and J dropped 6 bases, with 14 bases sitting between them. CDR1 SGHVS and CDR2 FQNEAQ come from the germline V gene. CDR3 length: 14 amino acids.

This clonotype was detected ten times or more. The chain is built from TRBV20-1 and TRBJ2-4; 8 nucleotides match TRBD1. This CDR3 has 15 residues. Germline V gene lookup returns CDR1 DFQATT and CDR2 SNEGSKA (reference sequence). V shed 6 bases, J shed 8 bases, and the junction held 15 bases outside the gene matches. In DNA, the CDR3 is TGCAGTGCCAGGGGTTATACAGGGGGGAGAGACATTCAGTACTTC. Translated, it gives CSARGYTGGRDIQYF.

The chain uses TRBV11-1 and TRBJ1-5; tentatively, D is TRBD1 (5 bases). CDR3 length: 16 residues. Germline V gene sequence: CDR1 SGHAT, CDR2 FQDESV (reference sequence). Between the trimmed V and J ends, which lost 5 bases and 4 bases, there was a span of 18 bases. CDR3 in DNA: TGTGCCAGCAGCATATTACGGGACGGCGAGAATCAGCCCCAGCATTTT. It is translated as CASSILRDGENQPQHF.

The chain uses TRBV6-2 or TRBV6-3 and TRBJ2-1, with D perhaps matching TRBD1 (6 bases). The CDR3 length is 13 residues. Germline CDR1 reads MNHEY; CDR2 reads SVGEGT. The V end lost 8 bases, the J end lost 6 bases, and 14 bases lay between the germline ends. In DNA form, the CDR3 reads TGTGCCAGCGTCAATGCAGGGGTCAATGAGCAGTTCTTC. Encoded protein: CASVNAGVNEQFF.

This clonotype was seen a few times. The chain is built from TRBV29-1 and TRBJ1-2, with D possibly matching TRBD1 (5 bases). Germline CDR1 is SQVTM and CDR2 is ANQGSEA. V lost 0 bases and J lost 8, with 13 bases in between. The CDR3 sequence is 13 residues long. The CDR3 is CSVEDTGLSGYTF. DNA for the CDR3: TGCAGCGTTGAAGACACAGGCCTCTCCGGCTACACCTTC. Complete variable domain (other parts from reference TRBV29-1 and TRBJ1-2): SAVISQKPSRDICQRGTSLTIQCQVDSQVTMMFWYRQQPGQSLTLIATANQGSEATYESGFVIDKFPISRPNLTFSTLTVSNMSPEDSSIYLCSVEDTGLSGYTFGSGTRLTVV.

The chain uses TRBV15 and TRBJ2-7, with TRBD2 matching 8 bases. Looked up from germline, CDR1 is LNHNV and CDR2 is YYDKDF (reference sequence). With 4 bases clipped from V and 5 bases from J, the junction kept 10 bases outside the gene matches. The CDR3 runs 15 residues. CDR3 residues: CATSIGLGLADEQYF. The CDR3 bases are TGTGCCACCAGCATAGGGCTTGGACTAGCCGACGAGCAGTACTTC.

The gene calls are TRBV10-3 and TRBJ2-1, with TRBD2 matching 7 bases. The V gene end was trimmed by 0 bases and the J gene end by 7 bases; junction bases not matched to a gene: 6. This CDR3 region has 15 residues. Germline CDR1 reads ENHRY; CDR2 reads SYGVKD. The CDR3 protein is CAISESLAEGNEQFF. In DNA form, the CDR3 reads TGTGCCATCAGTGAGTCGCTAGCGGAGGGGAATGAGCAGTTCTTC.

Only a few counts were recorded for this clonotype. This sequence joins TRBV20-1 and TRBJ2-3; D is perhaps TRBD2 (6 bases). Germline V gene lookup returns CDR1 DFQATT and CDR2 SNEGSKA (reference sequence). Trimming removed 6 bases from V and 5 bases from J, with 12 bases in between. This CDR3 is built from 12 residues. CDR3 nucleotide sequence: TGCAGTGCACATAGCGGACAAGATACGCAGTATTTT. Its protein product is CSAHSGQDTQYF.

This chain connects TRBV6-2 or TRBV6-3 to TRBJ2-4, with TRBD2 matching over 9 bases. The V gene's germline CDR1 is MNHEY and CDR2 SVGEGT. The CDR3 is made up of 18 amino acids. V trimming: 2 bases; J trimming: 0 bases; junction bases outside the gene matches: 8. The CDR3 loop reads CASSYQRGADIAKNIQYF. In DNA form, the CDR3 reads TGTGCCAGCAGTTACCAGCGGGGGGCAGATATAGCCAAAAACATTCAGTACTTC.

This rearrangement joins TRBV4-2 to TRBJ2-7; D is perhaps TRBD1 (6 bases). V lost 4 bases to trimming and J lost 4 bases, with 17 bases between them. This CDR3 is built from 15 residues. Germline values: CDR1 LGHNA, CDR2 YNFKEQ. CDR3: CASSPDGTRKYEQYF. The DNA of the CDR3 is TGTGCCAGCAGCCCCGACGGGACACGGAAATACGAGCAGTACTTC.

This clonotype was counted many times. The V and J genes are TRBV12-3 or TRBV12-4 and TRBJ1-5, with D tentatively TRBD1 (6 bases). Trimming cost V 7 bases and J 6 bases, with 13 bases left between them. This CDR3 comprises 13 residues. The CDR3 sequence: CASTRGGFQPQHF. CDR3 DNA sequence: TGTGCCAGCACCCGAGGGGGATTTCAGCCCCAGCATTTT.

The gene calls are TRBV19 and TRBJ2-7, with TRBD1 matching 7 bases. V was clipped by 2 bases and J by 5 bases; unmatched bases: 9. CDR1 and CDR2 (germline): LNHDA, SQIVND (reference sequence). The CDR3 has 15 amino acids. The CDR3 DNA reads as TGTGCCAGTAGTATACGGGACAGCCAAAACCACGAGCAGTACTTC. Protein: CASSIRDSQNHEQYF.

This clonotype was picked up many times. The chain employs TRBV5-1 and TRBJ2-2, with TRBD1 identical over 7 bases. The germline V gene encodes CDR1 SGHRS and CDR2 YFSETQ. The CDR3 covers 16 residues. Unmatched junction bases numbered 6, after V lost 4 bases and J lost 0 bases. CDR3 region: CASSTDRAANTGELFF. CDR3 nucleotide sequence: TGCGCCAGCAGCACTGACAGGGCCGCGAACACCGGGGAGCTGTTTTTT.

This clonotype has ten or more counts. Here the CDR3 reads CASSSLTGNTDTQYF. The CDR3 DNA sequence: TGTGCCAGCAGTTCCCTGACAGGGAACACAGATACGCAGTATTTT. The rearrangement links TRBV6-5 to TRBJ2-3; 7 positions agree with TRBD1. The CDR3 spans 15 residues. Unmatched junction bases numbered 6, after V lost 4 bases and J lost 2 bases. Germline V lookup: CDR1 MNHEY, CDR2 SVGAGI.

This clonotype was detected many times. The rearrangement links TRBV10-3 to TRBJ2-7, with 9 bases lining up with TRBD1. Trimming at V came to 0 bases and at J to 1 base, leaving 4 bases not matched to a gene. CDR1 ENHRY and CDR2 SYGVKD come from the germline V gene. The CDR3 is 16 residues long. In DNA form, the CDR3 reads TGTGCCATCAGTGAGTCTTCGGGACAGGGTTCCTACGAGCAGTACTTC. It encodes CAISESSGQGSYEQYF.

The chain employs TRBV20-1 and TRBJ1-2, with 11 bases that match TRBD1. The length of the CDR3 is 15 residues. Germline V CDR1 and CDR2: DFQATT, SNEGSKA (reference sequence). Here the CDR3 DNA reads TGCAGACCCGGACAGGGGGCGTTGGTGAACTATGGCTACACCTTC. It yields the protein CRPGQGALVNYGYTF.

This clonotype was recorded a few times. This CDR3 reads CSASQRRSYEQYF. Written as DNA, the CDR3 is TGCAGTGCTAGCCAGCGGAGGTCCTACGAGCAGTACTTC. This chain connects TRBV20-1 to TRBJ2-7; D is perhaps TRBD2 (5 bases). The CDR3 runs to 13 residues. Trimming pared 3 bases from V and 1 base from J, leaving 10 bases between. Germline assignment: CDR1 DFQATT and CDR2 SNEGSKA (reference sequence).

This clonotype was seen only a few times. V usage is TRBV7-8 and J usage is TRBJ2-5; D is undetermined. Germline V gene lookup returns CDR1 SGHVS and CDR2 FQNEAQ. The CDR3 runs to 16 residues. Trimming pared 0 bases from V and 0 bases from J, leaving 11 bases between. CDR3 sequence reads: CASSLARTQYQETQYF. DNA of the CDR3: TGTGCCAGCAGCTTAGCGAGGACGCAATACCAAGAGACCCAGTACTTC.

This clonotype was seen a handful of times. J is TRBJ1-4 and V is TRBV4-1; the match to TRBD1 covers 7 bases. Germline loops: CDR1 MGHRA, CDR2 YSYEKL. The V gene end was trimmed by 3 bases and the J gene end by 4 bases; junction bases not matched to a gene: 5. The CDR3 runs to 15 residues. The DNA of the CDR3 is TGCGCCAGCAGCCACATGGACAGGAGTAATGAAAAACTGTTTTTT. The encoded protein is CASSHMDRSNEKLFF.

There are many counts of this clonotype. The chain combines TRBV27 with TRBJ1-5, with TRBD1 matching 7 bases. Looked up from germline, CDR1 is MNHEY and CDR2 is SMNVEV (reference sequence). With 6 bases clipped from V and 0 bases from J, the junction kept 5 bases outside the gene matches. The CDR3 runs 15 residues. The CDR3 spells CASRKTGNSNQPQHF. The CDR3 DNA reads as TGTGCCAGCAGGAAGACAGGGAATAGCAATCAGCCCCAGCATTTT.

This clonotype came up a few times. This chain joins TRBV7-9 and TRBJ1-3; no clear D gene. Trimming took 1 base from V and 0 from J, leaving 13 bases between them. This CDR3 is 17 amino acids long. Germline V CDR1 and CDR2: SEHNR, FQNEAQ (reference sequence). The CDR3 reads CASSLDNIIFSGNTIYF. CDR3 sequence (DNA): TGTGCCAGCAGCTTAGATAACATCATTTTCTCTGGAAACACCATATATTTT.

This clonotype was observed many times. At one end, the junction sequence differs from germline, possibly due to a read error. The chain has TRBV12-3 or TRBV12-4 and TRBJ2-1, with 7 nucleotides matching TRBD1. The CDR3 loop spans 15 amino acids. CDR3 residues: CASSNGQATYTEQFF. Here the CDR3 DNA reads TGTGCCAGCAGTAACGGACAGGCAACCTACACTGAGCAGTTCTTC.

Here the CDR3 DNA reads TGTGCCTGGAGTAGGCTGGGGGCGGGTACCGGGGAGCTGTTTTTT. Protein product: CAWSRLGAGTGELFF. This rearrangement joins TRBV30 to TRBJ2-2; D might be TRBD1 (6 bases). Trimming removed 2 bases at V and 5 bases at J, with 15 bases between. The CDR3 has 15 amino acids. Germline lookup yields CDR1 GTSNPN and CDR2 SVGIG (reference sequence).

The CDR3 DNA is TGTGCCAGCAGTGTTACGTACAGGGAGGGCGGTCAGCCCCAGCATTTT. Encoded protein: CASSVTYREGGQPQHF. V and J are TRBV2 and TRBJ1-5, with a tentative D call TRBD1 (6 bases). Trimming cost V 4 bases and J 6 bases, with 19 bases left between them. The CDR3 runs 16 residues. Germline values: CDR1 SNHLY, CDR2 FYNNEI.

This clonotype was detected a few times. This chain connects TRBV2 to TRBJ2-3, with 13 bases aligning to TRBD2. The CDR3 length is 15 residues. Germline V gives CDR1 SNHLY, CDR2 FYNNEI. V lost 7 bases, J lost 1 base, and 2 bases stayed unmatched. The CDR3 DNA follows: TGTGCCAGCACCGGACTAGCGGGGGGCACAGATACGCAGTATTTT. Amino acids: CASTGLAGGTDTQYF.

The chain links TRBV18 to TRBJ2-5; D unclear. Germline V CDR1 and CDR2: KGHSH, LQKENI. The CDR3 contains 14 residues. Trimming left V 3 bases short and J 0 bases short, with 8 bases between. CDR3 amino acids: CASSPAAHQETQYF. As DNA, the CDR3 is TGTGCCAGCTCACCCGCAGCGCACCAAGAGACCCAGTACTTC. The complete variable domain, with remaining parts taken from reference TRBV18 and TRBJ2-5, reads NAGVMQNPRHLVRRRGQEARLRCSPMKGHSHVYWYRQLPEEGLKFMVYLQKENIIDESGMPKERFSAEFPKEGPSILRIQQVVRGDSAAYFCASSPAAHQETQYFGPGTRLLVL.

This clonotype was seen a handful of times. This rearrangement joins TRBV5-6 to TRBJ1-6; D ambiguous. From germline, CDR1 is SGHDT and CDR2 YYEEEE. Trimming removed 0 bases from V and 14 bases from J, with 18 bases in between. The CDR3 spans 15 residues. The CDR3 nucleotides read TGTGCCAGCAGCTTGGTTCGGCAGAGGAATTCGGCCCTCCACTTT. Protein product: CASSLVRQRNSALHF. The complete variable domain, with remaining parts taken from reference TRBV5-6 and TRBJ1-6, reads DAGVTQSPTHLIKTRGQQVTLRCSPKSGHDTVSWYQQALGQGPQFIFQYYEEEERQRGNFPDRFSGHQFPNYSSELNVNALLLGDSALYLCASSLVRQRNSALHFGNGTRLTVT.

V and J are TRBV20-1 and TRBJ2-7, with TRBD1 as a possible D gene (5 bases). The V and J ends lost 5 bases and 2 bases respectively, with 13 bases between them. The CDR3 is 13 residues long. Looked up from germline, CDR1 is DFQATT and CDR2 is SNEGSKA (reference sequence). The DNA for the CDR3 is TGCAGTGCTCCCGTGGGGCAGACCTACGAGCAGTACTTC. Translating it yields CSAPVGQTYEQYF.

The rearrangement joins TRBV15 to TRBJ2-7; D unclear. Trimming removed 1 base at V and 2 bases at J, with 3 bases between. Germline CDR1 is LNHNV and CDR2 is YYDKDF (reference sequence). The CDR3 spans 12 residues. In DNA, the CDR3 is TGTGCCACCAGCAGAGCCCCCTACGAGCAGTACTTC. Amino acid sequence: CATSRAPYEQYF.